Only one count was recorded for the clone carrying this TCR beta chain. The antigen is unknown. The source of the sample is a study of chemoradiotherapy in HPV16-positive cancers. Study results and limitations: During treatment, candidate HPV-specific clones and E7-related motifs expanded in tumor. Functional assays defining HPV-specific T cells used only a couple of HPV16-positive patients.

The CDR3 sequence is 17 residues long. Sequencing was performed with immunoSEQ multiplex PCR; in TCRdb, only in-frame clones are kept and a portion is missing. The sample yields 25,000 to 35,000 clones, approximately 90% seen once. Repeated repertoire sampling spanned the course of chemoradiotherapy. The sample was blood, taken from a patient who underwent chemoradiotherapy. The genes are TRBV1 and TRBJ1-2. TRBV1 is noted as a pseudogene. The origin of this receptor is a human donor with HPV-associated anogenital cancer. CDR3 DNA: TGCACCAGCAGCCAAGCATCCGGACGCCCGGACGACTATGGCTACACCTTC. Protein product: CTSSQASGRPDDYGYTF.